The 11 T cell receptor beta chains below come from one sample, sequenced in a study of T-cell memory formation after mild COVID-19. Using its own MiXCR run on the 5' RACE reads, TCRdb lists one record per CDR3 protein. The data contain 470,000 or so distinct CDR3 sequences, 15% to 20% of them singletons. Sequenced input: PBMCs or a T cell subset sorted from them (not recorded which). These receptors were taken from an adult woman who had mild COVID-19 (a few samples of this study predate the infection). Cell type and time point are not known.

This clonotype was seen more than once but under ten times. The chain couples TRBV5-1 to TRBJ2-7, with 9 bases aligning to TRBD1. CDR1 and CDR2 from the germline V gene are SGHRS and YFSETQ. CDR3 length: 15 residues. The trim removed 2 bases at V and 3 bases at J, leaving 6 bases unmatched. CDR3 nucleotide sequence: TGCGCCAGCAGCTTACGGACAGGGGCCGTCTACGAGCAGTACTTC. Its translation is CASSLRTGAVYEQYF.

V usage is TRBV12-3 or TRBV12-4 and J usage is TRBJ1-1, with D tentatively TRBD1 (5 bases). This CDR3 has 14 amino acids. V was shortened by 6 bases and J by 1 base, with 12 bases between the two germline ends. The CDR3 here is CASRPDSRNTEAFF. CDR3 nucleotides: TGTGCCAGCAGGCCAGACAGCCGGAACACTGAAGCTTTCTTT.

The CDR3 bases are TGTGCCAGCAGCTTATTAGGCTACCCTGGGGATGAGCAGTTCTTC. This sequence encodes CASSLLGYPGDEQFF. The chain is built from TRBV7-2 and TRBJ2-1; no clear D. V lost 2 bases, J lost 8 bases, and 16 bases lay in between. Germline V gives CDR1 SGHTA, CDR2 FQGNSA. There are 15 residues in the CDR3.

The rearrangement links TRBV6-2 or TRBV6-3 to TRBJ1-2; D gene unclear. Deletions cut 2 bases from V and 2 bases from J, with 6 bases between. The germline V gene encodes CDR1 MNHEY and CDR2 SVGEGT. The CDR3 runs 13 residues. CDR3 DNA: TGTGCCAGCAGTTACGAACGGAACTATGGCTACACCTTC. The encoded protein is CASSYERNYGYTF.

The chain carries TRBV3-1 and TRBJ2-5, with D possibly being TRBD1 (6 bases). V lost 2 bases and J 4 bases, leaving 14 bases between the germline ends. Germline CDR1 LGHDT, CDR2 YNNKEL (reference sequence). This CDR3 region has 15 residues. The DNA for the CDR3 is TGTGCCAGCAGCCAACCCTCACAGGGAAGAGAGACCCAGTACTTC. It translates to CASSQPSQGRETQYF.

A few counts support this clonotype. V gene TRBV12-3 or TRBV12-4 combines with J gene TRBJ2-7; no firm D call. CDR3 length: 15 residues. V lost 2 bases and J lost 4, with 15 bases in between. The CDR3 sequence is CASSLFGKTQYEQYF. DNA for the CDR3: TGTGCCAGCAGTTTATTTGGGAAAACTCAGTACGAGCAGTACTTC.

In its sample, this clonotype was seen a few times. This chain joins TRBV12-3 or TRBV12-4 and TRBJ2-7, with TRBD1 as a possible D gene (6 bases). This CDR3 comprises 13 residues. V lost 0 bases to trimming and J lost 6 bases, with 9 bases between them. DNA of the CDR3: TGTGCCAGCAGTTTAGCGCAGGGGTTCGAGCAGTACTTC. Residues: CASSLAQGFEQYF.

V gene TRBV20-1 combines with J gene TRBJ2-1; TRBD2 matches at 12 bases. Germline CDR1 is DFQATT and CDR2 is SNEGSKA (reference sequence). J lost 4 bases, V lost 2 bases, and 6 bases had no gene match. The CDR3 loop spans 16 amino acids. Here the CDR3 reads CSARLGLAGLYNEQFF. CDR3 in DNA: TGCAGTGCTAGACTAGGACTAGCGGGGCTATACAATGAGCAGTTCTTC.

This clonotype was recorded a few times. The chain has TRBV11-2 and TRBJ1-2, with D uncertain. This CDR3 spans 14 amino acids. From germline, CDR1 is SGHAT and CDR2 FQNNGV. Trimming took off 4 bases at V and 6 bases at J, with 15 bases between the two ends. CDR3 loop: CASSSPWMFNGYTF. CDR3 nucleotides: TGTGCCAGCAGCTCACCGTGGATGTTCAATGGCTACACCTTC.

This clonotype appeared a few times. J is TRBJ1-6 and V is TRBV19, with no clear D. V was clipped by 6 bases and J by 0 bases, with 6 bases between them. This CDR3 is built from 14 residues. Germline values: CDR1 LNHDA, CDR2 SQIVND (reference sequence). The CDR3 DNA reads TGTGCCAGTAGCTGGAGCTCCTATAATTCACCCCTCCACTTT. This encodes CASSWSSYNSPLHF.

The gene calls are TRBV30 and TRBJ2-1, with D perhaps given as TRBD1 or TRBD2 (5 bases each). Germline CDR1 GTSNPN, CDR2 SVGIG (reference sequence). This CDR3 comprises 14 residues. With 4 bases removed from V and 3 bases from J, the gap between germline ends came to 13 bases. The CDR3 protein is CAWNRGPFYNEQFF. CDR3 DNA sequence: TGTGCCTGGAATCGGGGACCGTTCTACAATGAGCAGTTCTTC.